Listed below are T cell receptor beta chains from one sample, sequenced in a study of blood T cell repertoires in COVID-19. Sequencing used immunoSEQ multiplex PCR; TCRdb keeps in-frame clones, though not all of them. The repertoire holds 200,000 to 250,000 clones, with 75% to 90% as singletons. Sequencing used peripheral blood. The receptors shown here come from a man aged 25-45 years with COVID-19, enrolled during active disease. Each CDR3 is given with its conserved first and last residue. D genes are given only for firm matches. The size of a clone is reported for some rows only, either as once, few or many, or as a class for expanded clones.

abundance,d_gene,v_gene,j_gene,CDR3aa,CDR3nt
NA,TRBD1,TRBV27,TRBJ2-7,CASRRDREYEQYF,TGTGCCAGCAGGAGGGACAGGGAATACGAGCAGTACTTC
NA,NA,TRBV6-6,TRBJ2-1,CASGGSYNEQFF,TGTGCCAGCGGGGGGAGCTACAATGAGCAGTTCTTC
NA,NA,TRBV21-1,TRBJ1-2,CASSWTGGPGYTF,TGTGCCAGCAGTTGGACAGGGGGCCCTGGCTACACCTTC
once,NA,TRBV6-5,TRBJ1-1,CASRLDGENTEAFF,TGTGCCAGCAGGCTTGACGGGGAGAACACTGAAGCTTTCTTT
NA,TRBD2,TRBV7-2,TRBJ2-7,CASSPRLAGDLSSYEQYF,TGTGCCAGCAGCCCAAGACTAGCGGGGGACTTGAGCTCCTACGAGCAGTACTTC
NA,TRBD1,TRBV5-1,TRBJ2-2,CASSLYGQGAFYNTGELFF,TGCGCCAGCAGCTTATATGGACAGGGAGCATTCTATAACACCGGGGAGCTGTTTTTT
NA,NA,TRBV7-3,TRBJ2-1,CASSLTLRGFGEQFF,TGTGCCAGCAGCTTAACCCTAAGGGGGTTCGGTGAGCAGTTCTTC
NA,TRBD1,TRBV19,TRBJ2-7,CASSTGTATYEQYF,TGTGCCAGTAGTACGGGGACAGCAACCTACGAGCAGTACTTC
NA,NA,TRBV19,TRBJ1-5,CASSIESNQPQHF,TGTGCCAGTAGTATAGAATCGAATCAGCCCCAGCATTTT
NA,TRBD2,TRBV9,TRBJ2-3,CASSVTSGDTDTQYF,TGTGCCAGCAGCGTAACTAGCGGGGACACAGATACGCAGTATTTT
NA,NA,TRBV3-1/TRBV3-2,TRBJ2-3,CASSQDGRPRDTQYF,TGTGCCAGCAGCCAAGATGGTCGGCCTAGGGATACGCAGTATTTT
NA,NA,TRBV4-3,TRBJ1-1,CASSPRMNTEAFF,TGCGCCAGCTCCCCTAGGATGAACACTGAAGCTTTCTTT
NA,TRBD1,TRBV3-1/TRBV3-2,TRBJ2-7,CASSSGTGVEQYF,TGTGCCAGCAGCTCTGGGACAGGGGTCGAGCAGTACTTC
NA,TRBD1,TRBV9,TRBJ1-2,CASSTGVQDGYTF,TGTGCCAGCAGCACAGGGGTGCAGGATGGCTACACCTTC
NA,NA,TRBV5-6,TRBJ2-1,CASSDYRSNEQFF,TGTGCCAGCAGCGATTACAGGTCCAATGAGCAGTTCTTC
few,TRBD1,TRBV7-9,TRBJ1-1,CASSPQGGNTEAFF,TGTGCCAGCAGCCCGCAGGGGGGGAACACTGAAGCTTTCTTT
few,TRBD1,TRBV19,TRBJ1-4,CASRTTGAGEKLFF,TGTGCCAGTAGGACGACAGGGGCGGGTGAAAAACTGTTTTTT
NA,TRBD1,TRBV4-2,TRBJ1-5,CASSPGTGPNSNQPQHF,TGTGCCAGCAGCCCCGGGACAGGGCCCAATAGCAATCAGCCCCAGCATTTT
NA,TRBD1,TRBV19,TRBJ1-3,CASSVSTGWENTIYF,TGTGCCAGTAGTGTTTCGACAGGGTGGGAAAACACCATATATTTT
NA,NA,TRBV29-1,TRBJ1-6,CSVRRGTESPLHF,TGCAGCGTTCGGAGGGGCACAGAGTCACCCCTCCACTTT
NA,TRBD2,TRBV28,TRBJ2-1,CASSPIAGGSTFEQFF,TGTGCCAGCAGCCCTATAGCGGGAGGGTCTACGTTTGAGCAGTTCTTC
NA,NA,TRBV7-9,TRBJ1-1,CASSQGYTEAFF,TGTGCCAGCAGCCAGGGTTACACTGAAGCTTTCTTT
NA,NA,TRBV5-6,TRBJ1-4,CASSFGGGEKLFF,TGTGCCAGCAGCTTTGGGGGCGGCGAAAAACTGTTTTTT
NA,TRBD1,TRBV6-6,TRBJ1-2,CASSYSMDRVGGYTF,TGTGCCAGCAGTTACTCAATGGACAGGGTTGGGGGCTACACCTTC
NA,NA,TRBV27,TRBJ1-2,CASSSRTAGGYGYTF,TGTGCCAGCAGTTCTCGGACAGCTGGGGGCTATGGCTACACCTTC
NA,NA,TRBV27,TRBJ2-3,CASSSTTRPSTDTQYF,TGTGCCAGCAGTTCGACGACTCGTCCTTCCACAGATACGCAGTATTTT
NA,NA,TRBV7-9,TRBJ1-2,CASSPGGGVGKSYTF,TGTGCCAGCAGCCCGGGGGGCGGGGTAGGGAAGAGCTACACCTTC
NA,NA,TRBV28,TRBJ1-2,CASSPGGRLDGYTF,TGTGCCAGCAGTCCCGGGGGGCGCCTGGACGGCTACACCTTC
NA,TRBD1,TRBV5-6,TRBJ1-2,CASSWRDRDFGYTF,TGTGCCAGCAGCTGGCGGGACAGGGACTTCGGCTACACCTTC
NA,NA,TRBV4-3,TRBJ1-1,CASSQDSPGRGSGVTEAFF,TGCGCCAGCAGCCAAGATAGCCCGGGCAGGGGCTCCGGTGTCACTGAAGCTTTCTTT
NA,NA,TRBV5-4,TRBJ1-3,CASSLAQPRSGNTIYF,TGTGCCAGCAGCTTGGCACAGCCCCGCTCTGGAAACACCATATATTTT
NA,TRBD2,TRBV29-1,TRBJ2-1,CSLGGGTPYNEQFF,TGCAGCCTCGGGGGAGGGACCCCCTACAATGAGCAGTTCTTC
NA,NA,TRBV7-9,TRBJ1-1,CASTLGGDTEAFF,TGTGCCAGCACCCTGGGGGGGGATACTGAAGCTTTCTTT
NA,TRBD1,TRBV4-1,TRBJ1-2,CASSQRGQRKHADGYTF,TGCGCCAGCAGCCAACGGGGACAGCGAAAACACGCCGATGGCTACACCTTC
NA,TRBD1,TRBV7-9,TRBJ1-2,CASSLVRTGMGNYGYTF,TGTGCCAGCAGCTTAGTGAGGACAGGGATGGGGAACTATGGCTACACCTTC
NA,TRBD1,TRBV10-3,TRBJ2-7,CAISDRGISEQYF,TGTGCCATCAGCGACAGGGGAATTAGCGAGCAGTACTTC